This TCR beta chain comes out of a study of blood T cell repertoires in COVID-19. On the study more broadly: T cells, B-cell-depleted T cells, or PBMCs supplied cDNA or gDNA.

From germline, CDR1 is MDHEN and CDR2 SYDVKM. The CDR3 runs to 15 residues. V was shortened by 7 bases and J by 1 base, with 15 bases between the two germline ends. For this clone: Other DNA sequences of this sample code for an identical CDR3.

Per the original methods: Estimates of nucleated cell counts were drawn from the amplification of reference gene primers. TCRdb's table, derived via immunoSEQ multiplex PCR, lists solely in-frame clones and lacks some. Clone size and the V and J calls come from that table; the DNA yielded D and trimming. Here the sample spans about 310,000 clones, more than 75% being singletons. The sequence derives from a man aged 50 or older with active or convalescent COVID-19. Sequencing was performed on peripheral blood. This chain connects TRBV28 to TRBJ2-3, with unresolved D. CDR3 bases: TGTGCCAGCATCCAAAGGAGAACGGGCACAGATACGCAGTATTTT. Encoded protein: CASIQRRTGTDTQYF.